What follows is one T cell receptor beta chain and its context. The data belong to a study of blood T cell repertoires in COVID-19. The overall study: The study drew acute and convalescent COVID-19 samples from the United States, Italy and Spain. T cells, B-cell-depleted T cells, or PBMCs provided the cDNA or gDNA that served as material.

The CDR3 contains 13 residues. Losses at the gene ends were 9 bases for V and 7 bases for J; bases not matched to a gene: 4. Germline V gives CDR1 LNHDA, CDR2 SQIVND (reference sequence). As originally analysed: Amplification from reference gene primers served as the basis for estimated nucleated cell counts. Libraries were prepared by immunoSEQ multiplex PCR; TCRdb keeps only in-frame clonotypes and omits some of them. V, J and clone size are taken as reported in that table, and D and trimming were inferred from the DNA itself. The sample has nearly 95,000 clones; 70% to 90% are singletons. The sample taken for sequencing was peripheral blood. This sequence was found in a human donor with acute or convalescent COVID-19. The donor label of this sample is uncertain. The rearrangement links TRBV19 to TRBJ1-6; 9 positions agree with TRBD1. CDR3 protein: CASRDRENSPLHF. The CDR3 DNA follows: TGTGCCAGCCGGGACAGGGAAAATTCACCCCTCCACTTT.